This entry features one TCR beta chain sequence. These data originate in a study of identifying expanded T cells in peripheral blood. No infections or other immune events were documented during collection. The protocol was immunoSEQ multiplex PCR, while the TCRdb copy is restricted to in-frame clones and leaves out a portion. Among more than 95,000 clones listed, approximately 84% were seen once. The germline CDR1 and CDR2 sequences are SQVTM and ANQGSEA. V was trimmed by 7 bases and J by 7 bases, leaving 16 bases between them. CDR3 size: 12 residues. Sequenced sample: blood. This chain joins TRBV29-1 and TRBJ1-2, with a tentative D call TRBD1 (6 bases). This receptor was obtained from a person between 18 and 69 years old in good health. CDR3 loop: CSAWDKGSGYTF. The CDR3 DNA follows: TGCAGCGCTTGGGACAAAGGATCTGGCTACACCTTC.